The T cell receptor (beta chain) under discussion was sequenced for a study of cytomegalovirus exposure and HLA in healthy donors. The V gene's germline CDR1 is MNHEY and CDR2 SMNVEV (reference sequence). The length of the CDR3 is 15 residues. Trimming took off 7 bases at V and 5 bases at J, with 20 bases between the two ends. It was with 60 Vbeta and 13 Jbeta primers that the PCR ran. The assay was immunoSEQ multiplex PCR, and TCRdb's table has in-frame clones only and misses some. Among 100,000 to 150,000 clones listed, roughly three quarters were seen once. It was healthy bone marrow donors who served as donors. Broader study findings: Being productive about 87% or about 30% of the time was typical of most TCR beta V segments in an earlier analysis.

Details on this clone: Its antigen is not known.

The TCR comes from a man aged 30 to 39 in good health and CMV-seropositive. Sequencing was carried out using PBMCs. V and J are TRBV27 and TRBJ1-1; D perhaps matches TRBD1 (5 bases). The CDR3 coding sequence is TGTGCCAGCATTCTGGGTAGTGGGGGGGGGACTGAAGCTTTCTTT. The encoded protein is CASILGSGGGTEAFF.